This TCR beta chain was sequenced for a study of CXCR3-negative and CXCR3-positive naive CD8 T cells. Study-level background: A total of about 130 million TRB reads was generated, with about 1.5 +/- 0.3 million per library. Study conclusions and caveats: Naive cells that were CXCR3-negative or CXCR3-positive used TRBV-TRBJ genes alike, while memory cells diverged. Once cells were cryopreserved, CXCR3 expression went down partly, and most assays used fresh PBMCs.

About this clonotype: Its specificity is unknown.

The sorting of each CD8+ T cell subset was done in triplicate, at approximately 310,000 cells each. CDR1 and CDR2 from the germline V gene are SGHDN and FVKESK. The CDR3 extends over 14 amino acids. Through 5' RACE with UMI labels, the TRB cDNA libraries were prepared. TCRdb re-called the 5' RACE reads; one entry per CDR3 protein, DNA not given. Its table lists 56,000 or so distinct CDR3 sequences. V is TRBV14 and J is TRBJ2-1; the TCRdb call, TRBD2, lacks DNA for checking. The receptor was isolated from a human donor in good health. Some clones in this sample may be carry-over from other donors' samples. Sequenced input: memory CD8+ T cells from blood. CDR3 sequence: CASSPLLASGEQFF.